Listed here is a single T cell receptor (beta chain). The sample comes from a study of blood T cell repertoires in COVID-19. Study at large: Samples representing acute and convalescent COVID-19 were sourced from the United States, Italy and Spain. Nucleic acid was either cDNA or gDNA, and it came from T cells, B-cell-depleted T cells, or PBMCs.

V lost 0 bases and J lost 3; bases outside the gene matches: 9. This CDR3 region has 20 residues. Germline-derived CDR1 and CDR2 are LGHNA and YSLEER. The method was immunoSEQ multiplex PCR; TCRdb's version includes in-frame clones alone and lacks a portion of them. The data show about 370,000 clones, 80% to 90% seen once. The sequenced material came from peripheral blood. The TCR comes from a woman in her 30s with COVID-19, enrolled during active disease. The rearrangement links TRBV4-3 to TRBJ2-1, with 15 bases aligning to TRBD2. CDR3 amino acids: CASSQEWTSGRVGLYNEQFF. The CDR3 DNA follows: TGCGCCAGCAGCCAAGAGTGGACTAGCGGGAGGGTGGGCCTCTACAATGAGCAGTTCTTC.